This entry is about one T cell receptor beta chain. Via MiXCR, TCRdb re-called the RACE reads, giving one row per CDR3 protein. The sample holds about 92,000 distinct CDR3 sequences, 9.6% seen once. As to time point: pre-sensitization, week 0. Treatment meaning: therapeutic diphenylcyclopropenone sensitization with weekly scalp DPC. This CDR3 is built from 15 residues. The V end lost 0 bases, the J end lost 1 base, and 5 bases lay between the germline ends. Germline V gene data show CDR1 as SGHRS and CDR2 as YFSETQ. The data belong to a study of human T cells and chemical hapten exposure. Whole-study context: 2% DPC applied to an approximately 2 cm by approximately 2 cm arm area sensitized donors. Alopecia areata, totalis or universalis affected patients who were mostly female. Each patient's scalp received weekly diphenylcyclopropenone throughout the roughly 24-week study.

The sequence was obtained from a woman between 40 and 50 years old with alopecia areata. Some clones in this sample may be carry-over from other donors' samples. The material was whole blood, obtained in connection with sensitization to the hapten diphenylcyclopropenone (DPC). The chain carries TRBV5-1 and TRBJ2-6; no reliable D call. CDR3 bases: TGCGCCAGCAGCTTGGTGGGGTCTGGGGCCAACGTCCTGACTTTC. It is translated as CASSLVGSGANVLTF.